What follows is one TCR beta chain and its context. These data originate in a study of beta chain features in type 1 diabetes. Investigators reverse transcribed all isolated RNA, so they sequenced expressed TCRB transcripts. The protocol was immunoSEQ multiplex PCR, while the TCRdb copy is restricted to in-frame clones and leaves out a portion. Of 360,000 or so clones listed, roughly a fifth are singletons. The CDR3 is 15 residues long. V gave up 5 bases and J gave up 4 bases; unmatched junction bases: 7. From germline, CDR1 is SGHVS and CDR2 FQNEAQ. V is TRBV7-8 and J is TRBJ1-2; 10 positions match TRBD1. This sequence was found in a woman aged 18-29 years in good health. Sequences were obtained from naive CD4+ T cells from blood. CDR3 nucleotide sequence: TGTGCCAGCAGCCCGGGACAGGGGAAGGGCTATGGCTACACCTTC. Encoded protein: CASSPGQGKGYGYTF.